This T cell receptor beta chain derives from a study of blood T cell repertoires in COVID-19. Study as a whole: Collection of acute and convalescent COVID-19 samples took place in the United States, Italy and Spain.

Sequencing was performed with immunoSEQ multiplex PCR; in TCRdb, only in-frame clones are kept and a portion is missing. The sample comprises around 67,000 clones, roughly 81% of which are singletons, and around a third rests with the top ten. Trimming left V 0 bases short and J 6 bases short, with 13 bases between. Germline values: CDR1 SGHRS, CDR2 YFSETQ. This CDR3 has 15 residues. The V and J genes are TRBV5-1 and TRBJ2-1; maybe TRBD2 (6 bases). Sequenced: peripheral blood. The sequence came from a man aged 65 to 85 with acute or convalescent COVID-19. CDR3 region: CASSLGGIGSNEQFF. CDR3 nucleotide sequence: TGCGCCAGCAGCTTGGGCGGGATAGGGAGCAATGAGCAGTTCTTC. Supplemented by reference TRBV5-1 and TRBJ2-1, the full variable domain reads KAGVTQTPRYLIKTRGQQVTLSCSPISGHRSVSWYQQTPGQGLQFLFEYFSETQRNKGNFPGRFSGRQFSNSRSEMNVSTLELGDSALYLCASSLGGIGSNEQFFGPGTRLTVL.